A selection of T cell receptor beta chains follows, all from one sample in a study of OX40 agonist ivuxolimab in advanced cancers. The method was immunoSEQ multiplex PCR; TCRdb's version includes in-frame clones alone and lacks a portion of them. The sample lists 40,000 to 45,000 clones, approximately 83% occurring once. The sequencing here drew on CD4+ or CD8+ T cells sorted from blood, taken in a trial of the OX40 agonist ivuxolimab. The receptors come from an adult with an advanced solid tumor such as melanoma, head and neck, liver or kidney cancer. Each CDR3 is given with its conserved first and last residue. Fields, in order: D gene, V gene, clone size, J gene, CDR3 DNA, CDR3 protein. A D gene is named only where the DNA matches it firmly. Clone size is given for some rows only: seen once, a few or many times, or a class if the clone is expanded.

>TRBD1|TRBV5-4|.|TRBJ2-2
TGTGCCAGCAGCCCGCGACAGGGGAACACCGGGGAGCTGTTTTTT
CASSPRQGNTGELFF
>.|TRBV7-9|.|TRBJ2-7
TGTGCCAGCAGCCCAGAGGGATTTAGGGACGAGCAGTACTTC
CASSPEGFRDEQYF
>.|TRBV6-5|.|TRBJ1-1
TGTGCCACCACGCCCCTGGCGAGCACTGAAGCTTTCTTT
CATTPLASTEAFF
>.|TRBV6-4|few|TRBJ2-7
TGTGCCAGCAGCGCGGGACATCGATCCTACGAGCAGTACTTC
CASSAGHRSYEQYF
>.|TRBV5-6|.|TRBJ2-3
TGTGCCAGCAGCATCCTTGCAGATACGCAGTATTTT
CASSILADTQYF
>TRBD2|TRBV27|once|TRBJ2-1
TGTGCCAGCAAACCCTTGTGGCTAGCGGGACATGACAATGAGCAGTTCTTC
CASKPLWLAGHDNEQFF
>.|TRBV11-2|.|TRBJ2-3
TGTGCCAGCAGCTTAGAGGGCCTCACAGATACGCAGTATTTT
CASSLEGLTDTQYF
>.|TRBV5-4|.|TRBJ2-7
TGTGCCAGCAGCGCCGACGTCGCACAATCGTACGAGCAGTACTTC
CASSADVAQSYEQYF
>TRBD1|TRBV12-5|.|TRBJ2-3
TGTGCTAGTGGTTTGTGGGACAGGTATTCAGATACGCAGTATTTT
CASGLWDRYSDTQYF
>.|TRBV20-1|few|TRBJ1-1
TGCAGTGCTAGAGAGGACACTGAAGCTTTCTTT
CSAREDTEAFF
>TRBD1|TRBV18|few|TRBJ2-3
TGTGCCAGCTCACTCCCCAGGGACAGGGGAGATACGCAGTATTTT
CASSLPRDRGDTQYF
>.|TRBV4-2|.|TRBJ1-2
TGTGCCAGCAGCCAAGACCCTAACTATGGCTACACCTTC
CASSQDPNYGYTF
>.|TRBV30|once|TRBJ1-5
TGTGCCTGGGCGGGAGGGGGGGCGCGGCCCCAGCATTTT
CAWAGGGARPQHF
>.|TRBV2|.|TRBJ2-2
TGTGCCAGCAGGGGTGGCGGGGCGAACACCGGGGAGCTGTTTTTT
CASRGGGANTGELFF
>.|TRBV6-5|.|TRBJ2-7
TGTGCCAGCAGAAACAGGTTACTCTCCTACGAGCAGTACTTC
CASRNRLLSYEQYF
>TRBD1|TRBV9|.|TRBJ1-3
TGTGCCAGCAGCGCCTTTACAGGGGGAAGCTCTGGAAACACCATATATTTT
CASSAFTGGSSGNTIYF
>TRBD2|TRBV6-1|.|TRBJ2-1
TGTGCCACCGGGACTATAGGATACAATGAGCAGTTCTTC
CATGTIGYNEQFF
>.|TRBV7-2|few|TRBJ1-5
TGTGCCAGCAGCTCCGGGGATCAGCCCCAGCATTTT
CASSSGDQPQHF
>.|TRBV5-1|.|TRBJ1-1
TGCGCCAGCAGCTTGGGGGACGCCGGAGCCACTGAAGCTTTCTTT
CASSLGDAGATEAFF
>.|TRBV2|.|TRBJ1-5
TGTGCCAGCAGTGAACCGGGCAGGGTATTTAGCAATCAGCCCCAGCATTTT
CASSEPGRVFSNQPQHF
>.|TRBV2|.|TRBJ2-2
TGTGCCAGCAAGGGTAGCGTAAACACCGGGGAGCTGTTTTTT
CASKGSVNTGELFF
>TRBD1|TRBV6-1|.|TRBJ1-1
TGTGCCAGCAGGGATAAAACAGGGGAGGGCACTGAAGCTTTCTTT
CASRDKTGEGTEAFF
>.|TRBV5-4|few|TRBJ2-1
TGTGCCAGCAGCTTGAGGGGGGCGGAGCGAAATGAGCAGTTCTTC
CASSLRGAERNEQFF
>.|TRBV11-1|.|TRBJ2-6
TGTGCCAGCAGCCCATACCTCCAGGGAGCTGGGGCCAACGTCCTGACTTTC
CASSPYLQGAGANVLTF
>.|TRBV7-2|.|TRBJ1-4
TGTGCCAGCAGCTTAATCTCAGGGTTGGGTGAAAAACTGTTTTTT
CASSLISGLGEKLFF
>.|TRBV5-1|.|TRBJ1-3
TGCGCCAGCAGCGATAACCGGGGTACCATATATTTT
CASSDNRGTIYF
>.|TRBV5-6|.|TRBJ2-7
TGTGCCAGCAGCTTTGAGGACTACGAGCAGTACTTC
CASSFEDYEQYF
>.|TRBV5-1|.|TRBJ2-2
TGCGCCAGCAGCTTAGGACGAACCGGGGAGCTGTTTTTT
CASSLGRTGELFF
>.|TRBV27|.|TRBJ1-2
TGTGCCAGCAGTCTCCCGGGGGGAGCGGGGGGCTACACCTTC
CASSLPGGAGGYTF
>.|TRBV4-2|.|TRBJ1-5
TGTGCCAGCAGCCAAGACCCAACCGAGCAGCCCCAGCATTTT
CASSQDPTEQPQHF
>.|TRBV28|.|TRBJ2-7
TGTGCCAGCAGTTTATCCTACTACGAGCAGTACTTC
CASSLSYYEQYF
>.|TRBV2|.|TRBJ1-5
TGTGCCAGCAGTGACACCAATCAGCCCCAGCATTTT
CASSDTNQPQHF
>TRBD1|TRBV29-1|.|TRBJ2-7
TGCAGCGTTTTACCGTTGACAGGGTACGAGCAGTACTTC
CSVLPLTGYEQYF
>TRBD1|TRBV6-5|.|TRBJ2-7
TGTGCCAGCAGAACCGGGACAGGGATCCCCGAGCAGTACTTC
CASRTGTGIPEQYF
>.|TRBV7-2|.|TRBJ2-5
TGTGCCAGCAGCTTAGAGCGAAAAGAGACCCAGTACTTC
CASSLERKETQYF
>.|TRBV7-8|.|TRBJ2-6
TGTGCCAGCGGATCTCCACCCGGGGCCAACGTCCTGACTTTC
CASGSPPGANVLTF
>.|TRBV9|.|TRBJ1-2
TGTGCCAGCAGCCGGGGAGGGGAGGCCAACTATGGCTACACCTTC
CASSRGGEANYGYTF
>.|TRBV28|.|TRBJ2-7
TGTGCCGTAACAGGGAGGGCCTACGAGCAGTACTTC
CAVTGRAYEQYF
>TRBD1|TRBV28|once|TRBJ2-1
TGTGCCAGCAAGGGGTCAGGGGGTCTTAATGAGCAGTTCTTC
CASKGSGGLNEQFF
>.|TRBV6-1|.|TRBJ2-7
TGTGCCAGCAGGTCCGGACTCGACCTCGAGCAGTACTTC
CASRSGLDLEQYF
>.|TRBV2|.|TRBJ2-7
TGTGCCAGCAGTGACTGGGTGGAGCAGTACTTC
CASSDWVEQYF
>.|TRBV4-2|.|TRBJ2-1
TGTGCCAGCAGCCAAGCCAGGGCTGGAGGTAGGAATGAGCAGTTCTTC
CASSQARAGGRNEQFF
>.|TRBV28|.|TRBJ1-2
TGTGCCAGCAGTTTGATGGGGCCTGGCTACACCTTC
CASSLMGPGYTF
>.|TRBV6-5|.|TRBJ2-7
TGTGCCAGCAGTTACGGGGCCGGCTACGAGCAGTACTTC
CASSYGAGYEQYF
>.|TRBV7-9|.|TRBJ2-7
TGTGCCAGCAGCTTATCAGGCGGTTCGGGCGAGCAGTACTTC
CASSLSGGSGEQYF
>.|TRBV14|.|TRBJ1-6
TGTGCCAGCAGCCAAGACCCCGGCACAGCCTATAATTCACCCCTCCACTTT
CASSQDPGTAYNSPLHF
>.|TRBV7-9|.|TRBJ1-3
TGTGCCAGCAGCTCCTACCCCCCCAGGGGTCCCTCTGGAAACACCATATATTTT
CASSSYPPRGPSGNTIYF
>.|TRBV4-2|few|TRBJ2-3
TGTGCCAGCAGCCAAGCAGATTACCCTAGCACAGATACGCAGTATTTT
CASSQADYPSTDTQYF
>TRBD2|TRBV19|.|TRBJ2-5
TGTGCCAGCTCTAGCGGGGCGCAAGAGACCCAGTACTTC
CASSSGAQETQYF
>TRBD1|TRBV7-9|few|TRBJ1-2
TGTGCCAGCAGCTGGGGACAGGCAAGCTATGGCTACACCTTC
CASSWGQASYGYTF
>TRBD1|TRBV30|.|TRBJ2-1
TGTGCCTGTACAGGGGACAGCTTTATCGATGAGCAGTTCTTC
CACTGDSFIDEQFF
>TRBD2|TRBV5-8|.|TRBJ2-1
TGTGCCAGCAGCTTGGGGCTTTGGACTAGCGGTATTAGCTCCTACAATGAGCAGTTCTTC
CASSLGLWTSGISSYNEQFF
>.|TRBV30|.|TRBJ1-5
TGTGCCTGGAGTGCACAGGGTGGGTTAAATCAGCCCCAGCATTTT
CAWSAQGGLNQPQHF
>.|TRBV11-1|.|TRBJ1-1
TGTGCCAGCAGCTACGACAGGCTCTCTCCTGAAGCTTTCTTT
CASSYDRLSPEAFF
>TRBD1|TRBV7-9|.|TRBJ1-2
TGTGCCAGCAGCTTACCAGGGGGCACGGAGGGCTACACCTTC
CASSLPGGTEGYTF
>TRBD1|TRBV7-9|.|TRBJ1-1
TGTGCCAGCAGCTTAATAGGGGGCAGCACTGAAGCTTTCTTT
CASSLIGGSTEAFF
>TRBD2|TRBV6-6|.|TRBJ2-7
TGTGCCAGCAGGGGCCCGGGAGGCGACGAGCAGTACTTC
CASRGPGGDEQYF